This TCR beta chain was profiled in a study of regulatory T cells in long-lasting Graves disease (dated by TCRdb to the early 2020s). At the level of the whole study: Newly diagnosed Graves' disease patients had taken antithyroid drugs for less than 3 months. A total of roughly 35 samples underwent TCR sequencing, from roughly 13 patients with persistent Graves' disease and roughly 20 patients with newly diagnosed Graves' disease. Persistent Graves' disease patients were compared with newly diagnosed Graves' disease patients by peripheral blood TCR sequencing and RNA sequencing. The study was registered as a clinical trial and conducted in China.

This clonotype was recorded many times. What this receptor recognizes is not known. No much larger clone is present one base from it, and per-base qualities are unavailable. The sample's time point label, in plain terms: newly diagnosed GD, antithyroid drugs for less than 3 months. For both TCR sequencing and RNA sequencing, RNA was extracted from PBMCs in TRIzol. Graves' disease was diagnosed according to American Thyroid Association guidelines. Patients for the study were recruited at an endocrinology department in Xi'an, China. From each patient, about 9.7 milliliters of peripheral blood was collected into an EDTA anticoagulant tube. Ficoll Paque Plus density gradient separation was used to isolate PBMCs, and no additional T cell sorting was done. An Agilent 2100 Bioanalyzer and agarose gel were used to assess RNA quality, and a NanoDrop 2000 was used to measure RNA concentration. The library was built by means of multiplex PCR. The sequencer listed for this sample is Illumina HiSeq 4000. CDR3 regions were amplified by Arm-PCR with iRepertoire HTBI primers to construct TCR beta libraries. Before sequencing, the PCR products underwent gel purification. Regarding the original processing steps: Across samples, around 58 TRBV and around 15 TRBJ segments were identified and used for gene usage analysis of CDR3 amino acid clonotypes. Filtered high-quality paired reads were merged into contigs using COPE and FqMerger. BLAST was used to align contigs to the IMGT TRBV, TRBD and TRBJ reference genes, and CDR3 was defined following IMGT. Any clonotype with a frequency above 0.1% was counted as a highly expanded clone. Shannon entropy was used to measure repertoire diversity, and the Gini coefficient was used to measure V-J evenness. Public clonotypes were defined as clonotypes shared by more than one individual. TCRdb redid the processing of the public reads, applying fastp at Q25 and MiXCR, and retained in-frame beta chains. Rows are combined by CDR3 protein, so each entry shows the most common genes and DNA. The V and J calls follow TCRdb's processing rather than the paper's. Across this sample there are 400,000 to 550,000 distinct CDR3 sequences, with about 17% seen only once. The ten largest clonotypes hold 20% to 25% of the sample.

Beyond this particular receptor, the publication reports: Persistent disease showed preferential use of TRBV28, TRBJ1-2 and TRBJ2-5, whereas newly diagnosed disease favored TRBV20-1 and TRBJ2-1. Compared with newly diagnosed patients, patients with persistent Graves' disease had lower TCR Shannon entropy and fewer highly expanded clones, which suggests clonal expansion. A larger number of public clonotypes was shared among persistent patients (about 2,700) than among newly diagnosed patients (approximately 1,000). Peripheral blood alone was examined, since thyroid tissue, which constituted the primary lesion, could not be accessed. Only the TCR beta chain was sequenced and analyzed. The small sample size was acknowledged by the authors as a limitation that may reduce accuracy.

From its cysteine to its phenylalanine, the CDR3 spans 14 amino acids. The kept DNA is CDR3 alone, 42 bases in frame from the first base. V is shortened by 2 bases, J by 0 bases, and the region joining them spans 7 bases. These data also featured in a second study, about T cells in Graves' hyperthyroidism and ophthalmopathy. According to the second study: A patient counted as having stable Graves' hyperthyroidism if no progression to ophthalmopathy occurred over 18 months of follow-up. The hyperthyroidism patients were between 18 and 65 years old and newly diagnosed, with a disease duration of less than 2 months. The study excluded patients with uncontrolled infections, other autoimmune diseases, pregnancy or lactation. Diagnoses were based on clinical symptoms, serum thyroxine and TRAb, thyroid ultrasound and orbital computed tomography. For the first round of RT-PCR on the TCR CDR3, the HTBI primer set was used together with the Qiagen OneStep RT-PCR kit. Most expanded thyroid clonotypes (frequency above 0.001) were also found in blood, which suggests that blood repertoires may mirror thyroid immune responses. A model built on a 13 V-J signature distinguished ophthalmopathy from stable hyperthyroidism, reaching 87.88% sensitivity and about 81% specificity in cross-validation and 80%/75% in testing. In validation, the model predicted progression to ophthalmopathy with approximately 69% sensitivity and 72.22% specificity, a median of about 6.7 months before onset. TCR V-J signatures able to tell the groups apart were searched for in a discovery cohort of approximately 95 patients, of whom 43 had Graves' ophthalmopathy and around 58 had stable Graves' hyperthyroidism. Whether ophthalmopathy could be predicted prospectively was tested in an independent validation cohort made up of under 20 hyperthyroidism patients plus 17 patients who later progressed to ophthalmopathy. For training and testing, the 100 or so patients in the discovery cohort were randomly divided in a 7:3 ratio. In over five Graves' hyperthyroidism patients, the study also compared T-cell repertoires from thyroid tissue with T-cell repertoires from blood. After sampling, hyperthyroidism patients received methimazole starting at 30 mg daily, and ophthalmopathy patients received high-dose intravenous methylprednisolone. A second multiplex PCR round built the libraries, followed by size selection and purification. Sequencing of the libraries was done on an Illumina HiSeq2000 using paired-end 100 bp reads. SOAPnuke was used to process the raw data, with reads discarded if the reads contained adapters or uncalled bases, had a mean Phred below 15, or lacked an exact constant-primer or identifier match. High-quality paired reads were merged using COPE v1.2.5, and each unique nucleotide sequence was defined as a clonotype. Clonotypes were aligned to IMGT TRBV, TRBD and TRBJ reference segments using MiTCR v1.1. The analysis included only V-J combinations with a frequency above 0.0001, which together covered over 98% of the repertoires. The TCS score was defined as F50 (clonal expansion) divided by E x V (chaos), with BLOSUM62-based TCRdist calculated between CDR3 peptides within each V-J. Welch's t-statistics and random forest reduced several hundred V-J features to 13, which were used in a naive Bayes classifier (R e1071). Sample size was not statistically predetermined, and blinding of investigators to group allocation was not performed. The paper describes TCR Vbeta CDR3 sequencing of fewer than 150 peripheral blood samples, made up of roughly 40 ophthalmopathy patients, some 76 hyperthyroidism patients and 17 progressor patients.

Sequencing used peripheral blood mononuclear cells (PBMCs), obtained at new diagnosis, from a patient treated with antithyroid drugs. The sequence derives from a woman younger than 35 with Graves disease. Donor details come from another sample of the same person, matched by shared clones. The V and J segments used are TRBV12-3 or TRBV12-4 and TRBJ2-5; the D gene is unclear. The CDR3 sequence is CASSLSGNQETQYF. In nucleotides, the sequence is TGTGCCAGCAGTTTATCAGGAAACCAAGAGACCCAGTACTTC.